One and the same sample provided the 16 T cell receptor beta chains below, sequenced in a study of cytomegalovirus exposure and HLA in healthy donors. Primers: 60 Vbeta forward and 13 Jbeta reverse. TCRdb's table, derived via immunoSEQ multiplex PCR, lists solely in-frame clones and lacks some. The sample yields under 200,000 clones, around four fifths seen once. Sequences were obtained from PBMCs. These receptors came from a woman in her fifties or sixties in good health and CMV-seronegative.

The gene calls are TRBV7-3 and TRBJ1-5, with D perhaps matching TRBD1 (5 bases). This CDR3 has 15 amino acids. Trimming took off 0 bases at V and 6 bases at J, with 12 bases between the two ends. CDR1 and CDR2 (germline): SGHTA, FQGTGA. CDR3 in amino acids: CASSLTGGLGQPQHF. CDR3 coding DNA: TGTGCCAGCAGCTTAACGGGGGGGTTGGGTCAGCCCCAGCATTTT.

The CDR3 here is CASRGPGQGNSPLHF. The DNA for the CDR3 is TGTGCCAGCAGGGGACCGGGACAGGGAAATTCACCCCTCCACTTT. V is TRBV6-5 and J is TRBJ1-6, with 9 bases fitting TRBD1. Germline CDR1 is MNHEY and CDR2 is SVGAGI. J gave up 7 bases and V 6 bases, and 7 bases lay outside the gene matches. The CDR3 runs to 15 residues.

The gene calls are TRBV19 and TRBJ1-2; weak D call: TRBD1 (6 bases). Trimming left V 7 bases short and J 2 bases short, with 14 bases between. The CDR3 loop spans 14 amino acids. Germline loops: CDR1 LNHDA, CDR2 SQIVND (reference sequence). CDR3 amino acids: CASTSDRPNYGYTF. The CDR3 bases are TGTGCCAGTACCTCGGACAGACCGAACTATGGCTACACCTTC.

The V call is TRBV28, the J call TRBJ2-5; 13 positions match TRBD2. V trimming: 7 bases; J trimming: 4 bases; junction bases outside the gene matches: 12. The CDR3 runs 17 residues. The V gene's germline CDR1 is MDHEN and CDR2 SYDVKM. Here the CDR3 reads CASTTPRTSGSGETQYF. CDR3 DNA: TGTGCCAGCACCACCCCCCGGACTAGCGGGAGTGGAGAGACCCAGTACTTC. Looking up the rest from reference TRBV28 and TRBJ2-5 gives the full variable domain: DVKVTQSSRYLVKRTGEKVFLECVQDMDHENMFWYRQDPGLGLRLIYFSYDVKMKEKGDIPEGYSVSREKKERFSLILESASTNQTSMYLCASTTPRTSGSGETQYFGPGTRLLVL.

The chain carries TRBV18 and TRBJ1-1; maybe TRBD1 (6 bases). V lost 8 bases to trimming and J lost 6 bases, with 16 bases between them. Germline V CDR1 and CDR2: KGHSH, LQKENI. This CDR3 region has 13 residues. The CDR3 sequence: CASVQGLFAEAFF. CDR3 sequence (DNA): TGTGCCAGCGTACAGGGTTTGTTCGCTGAAGCTTTCTTT.

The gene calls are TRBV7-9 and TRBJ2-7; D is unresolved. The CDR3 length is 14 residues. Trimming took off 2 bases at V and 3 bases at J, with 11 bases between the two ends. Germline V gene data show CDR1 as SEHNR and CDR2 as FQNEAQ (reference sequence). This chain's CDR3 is CASSLSYQVYEQYF. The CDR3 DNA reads TGTGCCAGCAGCTTAAGCTATCAAGTCTACGAGCAGTACTTC. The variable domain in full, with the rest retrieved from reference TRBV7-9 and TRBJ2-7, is DTGVSQNPRHKITKRGQNVTFRCDPISEHNRLYWYRQTLGQGPEFLTYFQNEAQLEKSRLLSDRFSAERPKGSFSTLEIQRTEQGDSAMYLCASSLSYQVYEQYFGPGTRLTVT.

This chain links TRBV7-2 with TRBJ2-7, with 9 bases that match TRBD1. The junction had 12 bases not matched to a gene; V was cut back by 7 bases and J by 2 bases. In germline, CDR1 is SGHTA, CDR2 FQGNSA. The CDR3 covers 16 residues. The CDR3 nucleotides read TGTGCCAGCATGATTGACCCGGGACAGGGACCCTACGAGCAGTACTTC. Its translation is CASMIDPGQGPYEQYF.

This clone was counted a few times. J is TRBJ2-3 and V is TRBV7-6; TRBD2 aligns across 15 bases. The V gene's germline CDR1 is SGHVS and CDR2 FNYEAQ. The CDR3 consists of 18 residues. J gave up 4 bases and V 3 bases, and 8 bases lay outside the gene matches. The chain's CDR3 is CASSFTGTSGGRADTQYF. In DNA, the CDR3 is TGTGCCAGCAGCTTCACAGGGACTAGCGGGGGGAGGGCAGATACGCAGTATTTT.

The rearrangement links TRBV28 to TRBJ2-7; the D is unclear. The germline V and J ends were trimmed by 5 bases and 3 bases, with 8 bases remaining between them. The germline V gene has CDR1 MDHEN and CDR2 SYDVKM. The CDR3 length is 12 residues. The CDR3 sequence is CASSPTHYEQYF. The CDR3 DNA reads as TGTGCCAGCAGTCCTACGCACTACGAGCAGTACTTC.

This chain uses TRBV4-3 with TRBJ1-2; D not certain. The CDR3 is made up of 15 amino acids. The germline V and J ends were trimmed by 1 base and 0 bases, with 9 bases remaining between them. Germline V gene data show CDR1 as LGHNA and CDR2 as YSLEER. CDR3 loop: CASSQAGGTNYGYTF. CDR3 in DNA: TGCGCCAGCAGCCAAGCTGGAGGGACTAACTATGGCTACACCTTC.

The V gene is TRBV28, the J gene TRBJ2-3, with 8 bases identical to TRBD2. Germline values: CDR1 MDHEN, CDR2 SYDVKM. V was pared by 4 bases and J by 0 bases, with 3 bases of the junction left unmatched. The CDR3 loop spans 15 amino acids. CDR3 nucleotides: TGTGCCAGCAGTTCGGGGGGGACTAGCACAGATACGCAGTATTTT. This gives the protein CASSSGGTSTDTQYF.

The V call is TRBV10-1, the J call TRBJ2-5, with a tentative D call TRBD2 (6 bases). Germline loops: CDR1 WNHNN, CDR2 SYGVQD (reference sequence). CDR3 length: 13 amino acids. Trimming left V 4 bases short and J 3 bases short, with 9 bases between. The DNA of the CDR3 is TGCGCCAGCAGTGTTCGGGGGAAAGAGACCCAGTACTTC. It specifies CASSVRGKETQYF.

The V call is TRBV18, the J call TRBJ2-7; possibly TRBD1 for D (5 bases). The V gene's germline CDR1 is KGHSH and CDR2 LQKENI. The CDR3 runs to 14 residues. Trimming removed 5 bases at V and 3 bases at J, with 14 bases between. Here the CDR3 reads CASSSSRQSYEQYF. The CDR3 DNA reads TGTGCCAGCTCATCTTCAAGACAGAGCTACGAGCAGTACTTC.

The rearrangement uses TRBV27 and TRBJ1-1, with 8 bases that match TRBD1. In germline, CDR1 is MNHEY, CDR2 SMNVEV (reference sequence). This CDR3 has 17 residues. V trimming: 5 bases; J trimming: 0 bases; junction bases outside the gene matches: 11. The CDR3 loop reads CASSPGTGALLNTEAFF. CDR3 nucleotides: TGTGCCAGCAGTCCGGGGACAGGAGCACTCCTGAACACTGAAGCTTTCTTT.

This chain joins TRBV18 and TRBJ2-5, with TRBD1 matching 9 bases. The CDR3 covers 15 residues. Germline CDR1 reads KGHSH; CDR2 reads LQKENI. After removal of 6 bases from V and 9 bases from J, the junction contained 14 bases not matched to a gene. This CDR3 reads CASSRDRDSPGAQYF. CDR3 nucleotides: TGTGCCAGCTCTAGGGACAGGGACTCACCGGGGGCCCAGTACTTC.

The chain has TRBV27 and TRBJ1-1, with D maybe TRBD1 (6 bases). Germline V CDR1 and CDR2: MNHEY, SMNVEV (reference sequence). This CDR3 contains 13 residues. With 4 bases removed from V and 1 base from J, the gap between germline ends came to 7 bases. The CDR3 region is CASSSQGNTEAFF. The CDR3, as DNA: TGTGCCAGCAGTTCACAGGGGAACACTGAAGCTTTCTTT.